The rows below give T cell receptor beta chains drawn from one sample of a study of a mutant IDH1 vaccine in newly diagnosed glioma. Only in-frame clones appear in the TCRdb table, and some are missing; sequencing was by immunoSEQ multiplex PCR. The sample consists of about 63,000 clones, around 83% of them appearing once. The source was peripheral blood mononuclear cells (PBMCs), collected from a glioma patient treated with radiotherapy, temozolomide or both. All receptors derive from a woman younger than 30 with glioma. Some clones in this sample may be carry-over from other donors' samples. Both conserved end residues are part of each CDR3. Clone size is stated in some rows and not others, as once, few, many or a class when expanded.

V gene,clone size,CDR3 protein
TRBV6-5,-,CASRLRQDNSPLHF
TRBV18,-,CASSPPGTGGLQGNTEAFF
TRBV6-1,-,CASSRPPGQPQHF
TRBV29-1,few,CSVSNPGAHYEQYF
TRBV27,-,CASTWGGAYNEQFF
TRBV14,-,CASSIGTSGRRGEQFF
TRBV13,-,CASSLLRTTGGERGPNYGYTF
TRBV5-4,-,CASSLVNSEETQYF
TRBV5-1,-,CASSAGGPTGELFF
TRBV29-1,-,CSVAGAALGGYTF
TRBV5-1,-,CASSPVGGLVGNTEAFF
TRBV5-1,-,CASSLVGTSGRARNEQFF
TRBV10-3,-,CAITSDFRQYF
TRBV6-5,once,CASSQTANNYGYTF
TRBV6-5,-,CASSYASGSADTQYF
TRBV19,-,CASTPDRGGNTGELFF
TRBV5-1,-,CASKRAGTDTQYF
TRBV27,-,CASRKGTNTEAFF
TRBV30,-,CAWSFSGGPYEQYF
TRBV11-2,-,CASSLGGNTEAFF
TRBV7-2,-,CASSQFLTGLPLHF
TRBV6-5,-,CASSRGQGDYTF
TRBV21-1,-,CASSKAVIGQGTPLHF
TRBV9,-,CASSVGGVEGNTIYF
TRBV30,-,CALQRGRSYEQYF
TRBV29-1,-,CSVESLAGVKTDTQYF
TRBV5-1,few,CASSLLGSGANVLTF
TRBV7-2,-,CASNKLVPMNTEAFF
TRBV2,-,CASSHSASGNTIYF
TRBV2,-,CASEPGHGAYGYTF
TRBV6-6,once,CASSYPDGAAYEQYF
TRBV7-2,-,CASSPTSGGFGELFF
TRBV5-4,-,CASSPGAGAIEAFF
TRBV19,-,CASRLASPSPDTQYF
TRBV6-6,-,CASSTDRDSNQPQHF
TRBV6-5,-,CASSYRTGAYGYTF
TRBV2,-,CASSVIASGSYEQYF
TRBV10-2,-,CATEGLADYEQYF
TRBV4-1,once,CASSQGKGSIGGYTF
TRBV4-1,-,CASSPVSSYEQYF
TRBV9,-,CASSLGVNEKLFF